The next 3 T cell receptor beta chains were all read from a single sample in a study of T cell repertoires in cytomegalovirus infection (dated 2019 in TCRdb). These reads were obtained on an Illumina HiSeq 1500. TCRdb trimmed public reads at Q25 via fastp, called clones via MiXCR and kept in-frame beta chains. One record per CDR3 amino acid sequence lists the most common genes and DNA. The sample includes under 250,000 distinct CDR3 sequences, with around an eighth observed a single time. The ten largest clones take up 1.5% to 2% of the sample. The sequenced sample consisted of PBMCs. The receptors stem from a human donor in good health (CMV status not recorded). Some clones in this sample may be carry-over from other donors' samples.

This clonotype was seen many times. The chain combines TRBV3-1 with TRBJ1-2; 9 bases line up with TRBD1. With 1 base clipped from V and 4 bases from J, the junction kept 7 bases outside the gene matches. The CDR3 has 16 residues. Germline V lookup: CDR1 LGHDT, CDR2 YNNKEL (reference sequence). The CDR3 nucleotides read TGTGCCAGCAGCCAAGTGGGACAGGGAAAAACCTATGGCTACACCTTC. Residues: CASSQVGQGKTYGYTF.

This clonotype occurred many times. V usage is TRBV6-1 and J usage is TRBJ2-6; D is ambiguous. Trimming removed 8 bases from V and 0 bases from J, with 11 bases in between. This CDR3 is 15 amino acids long. Germline CDR1 is MNHNS and CDR2 is SASEGT. CDR3 bases: TGTGCCAGCCGCCTTGGACCCTCTGGGGCCAACGTCCTGACTTTC. Translated, it gives CASRLGPSGANVLTF.

This clonotype was observed a handful of times. The chain employs TRBV20-1 and TRBJ2-4, with a tentative D call TRBD1 (6 bases). The CDR3 extends over 15 amino acids. Germline values: CDR1 DFQATT, CDR2 SNEGSKA (reference sequence). Trimming shortened V by 0 bases and J by 8 bases, and 17 bases separated the two germline ends. Here the CDR3 reads CSARDVTGPQDIQYF. The CDR3 coding sequence is TGCAGTGCTAGAGACGTGACAGGACCGCAGGACATTCAGTACTTC.